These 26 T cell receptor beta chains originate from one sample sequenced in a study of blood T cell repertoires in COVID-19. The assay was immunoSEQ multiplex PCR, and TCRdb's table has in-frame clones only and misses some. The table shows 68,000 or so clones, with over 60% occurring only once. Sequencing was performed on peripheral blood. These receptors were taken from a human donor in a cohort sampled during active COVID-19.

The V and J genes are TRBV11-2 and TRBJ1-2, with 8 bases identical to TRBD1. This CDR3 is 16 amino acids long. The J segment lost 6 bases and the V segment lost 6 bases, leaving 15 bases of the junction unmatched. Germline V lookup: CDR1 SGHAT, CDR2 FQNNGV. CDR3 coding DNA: TGTGCCAGCAGATTATTGTCTCAGGGGGCGCGGCATGGCTACACCTTC. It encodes CASRLLSQGARHGYTF.

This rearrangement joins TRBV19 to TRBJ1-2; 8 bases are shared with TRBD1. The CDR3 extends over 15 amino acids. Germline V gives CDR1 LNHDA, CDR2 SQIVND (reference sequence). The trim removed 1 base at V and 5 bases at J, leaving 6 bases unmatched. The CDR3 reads CASSIGAGGAYGYTF. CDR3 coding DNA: TGTGCCAGTAGTATAGGCGCAGGGGGCGCGTATGGCTACACCTTC.

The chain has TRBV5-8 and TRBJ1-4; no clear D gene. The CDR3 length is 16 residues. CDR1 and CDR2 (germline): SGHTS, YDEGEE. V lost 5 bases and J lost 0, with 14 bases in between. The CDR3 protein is CASSPVQVATNEKLFF. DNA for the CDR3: TGTGCCAGCAGTCCGGTGCAGGTCGCAACTAATGAAAAACTGTTTTTT.

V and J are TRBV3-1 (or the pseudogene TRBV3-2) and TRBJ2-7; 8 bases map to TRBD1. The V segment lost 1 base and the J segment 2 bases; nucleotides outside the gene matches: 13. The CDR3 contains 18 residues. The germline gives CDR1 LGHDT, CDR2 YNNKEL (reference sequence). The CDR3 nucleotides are TGTGCCAGCAGCCAAGCCCGGACAGGGTGGGGACTCACCTACGAGCAGTACTTC. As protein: CASSQARTGWGLTYEQYF.

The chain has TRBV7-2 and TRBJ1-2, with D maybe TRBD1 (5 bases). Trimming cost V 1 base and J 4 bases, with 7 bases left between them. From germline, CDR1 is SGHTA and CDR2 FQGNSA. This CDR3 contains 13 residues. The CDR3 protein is CASSLDQGYGYTF. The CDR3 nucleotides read TGTGCCAGCAGCTTAGATCAGGGCTATGGCTACACCTTC.

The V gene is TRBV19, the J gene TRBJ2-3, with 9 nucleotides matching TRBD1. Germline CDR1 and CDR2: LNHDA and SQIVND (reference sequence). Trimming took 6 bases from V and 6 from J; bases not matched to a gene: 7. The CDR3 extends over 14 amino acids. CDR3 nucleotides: TGTGCCAGTAGCCCTAGGACAGGGGTTGATACGCAGTATTTT. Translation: CASSPRTGVDTQYF. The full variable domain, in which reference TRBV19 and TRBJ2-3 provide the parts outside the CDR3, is DGGITQSPKYLFRKEGQNVTLSCEQNLNHDAMYWYRQDPGQGLRLIYYSQIVNDFQKGDIAEGYSVSREKKESFPLTVTSAQKNPTAFYLCASSPRTGVDTQYFGPGTRLTVL.

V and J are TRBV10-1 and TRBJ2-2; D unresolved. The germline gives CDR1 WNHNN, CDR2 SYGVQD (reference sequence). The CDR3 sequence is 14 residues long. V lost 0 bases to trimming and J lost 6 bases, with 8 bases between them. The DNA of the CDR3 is TGCGCCAGCAGTGAGTCCTGGAGCGCCGGGGAGCTGTTTTTT. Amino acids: CASSESWSAGELFF.

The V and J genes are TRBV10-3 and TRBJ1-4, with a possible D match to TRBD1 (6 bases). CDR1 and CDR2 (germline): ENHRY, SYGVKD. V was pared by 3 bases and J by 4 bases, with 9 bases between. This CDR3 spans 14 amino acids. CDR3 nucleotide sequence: TGTGCCATCAGTGATCCGGACAGTAATGAAAAACTGTTTTTT. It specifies CAISDPDSNEKLFF.

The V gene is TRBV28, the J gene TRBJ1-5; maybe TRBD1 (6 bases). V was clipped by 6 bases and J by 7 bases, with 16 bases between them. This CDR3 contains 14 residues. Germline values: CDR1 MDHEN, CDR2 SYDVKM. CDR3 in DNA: TGTGCCAGCAGCCCAGACAGGAGGAGGCAGCCCCAGCATTTT. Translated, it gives CASSPDRRRQPQHF.

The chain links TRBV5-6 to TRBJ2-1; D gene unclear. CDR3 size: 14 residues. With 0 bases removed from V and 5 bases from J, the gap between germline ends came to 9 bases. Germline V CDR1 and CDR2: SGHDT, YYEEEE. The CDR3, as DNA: TGTGCCAGCAGCTTGGGCACACCCAACAATGAGCAGTTCTTC. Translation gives CASSLGTPNNEQFF.

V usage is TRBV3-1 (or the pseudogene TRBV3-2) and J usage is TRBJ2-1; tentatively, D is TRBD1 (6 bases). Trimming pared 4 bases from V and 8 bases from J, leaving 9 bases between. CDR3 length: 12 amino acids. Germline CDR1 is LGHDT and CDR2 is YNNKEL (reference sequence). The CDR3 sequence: CASSLTGYEQFF. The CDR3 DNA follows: TGTGCCAGCAGCCTAACAGGGTATGAGCAGTTCTTC.

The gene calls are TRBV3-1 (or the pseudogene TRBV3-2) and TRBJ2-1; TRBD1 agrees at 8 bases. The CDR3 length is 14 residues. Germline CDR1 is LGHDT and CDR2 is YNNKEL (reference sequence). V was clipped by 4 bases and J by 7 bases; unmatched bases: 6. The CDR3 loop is CASSLGRTGNEQFF. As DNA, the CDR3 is TGTGCCAGCAGCCTTGGACGGACAGGGAATGAGCAGTTCTTC.

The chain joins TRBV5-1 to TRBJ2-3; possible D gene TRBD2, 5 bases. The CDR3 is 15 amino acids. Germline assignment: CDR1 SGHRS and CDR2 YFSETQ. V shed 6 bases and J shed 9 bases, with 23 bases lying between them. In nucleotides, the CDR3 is TGCGCCAGCACTCCGGACTCGTCGGGTTTAGGGACGCAGTATTTT. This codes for CASTPDSSGLGTQYF.

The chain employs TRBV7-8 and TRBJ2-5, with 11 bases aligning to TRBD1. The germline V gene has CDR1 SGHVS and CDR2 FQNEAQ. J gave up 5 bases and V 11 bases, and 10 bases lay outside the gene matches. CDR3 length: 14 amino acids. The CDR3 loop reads CAGSFGTGGETQYF. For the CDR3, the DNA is TGTGCCGGATCCTTCGGGACAGGGGGGGAGACCCAGTACTTC.

Written as DNA, the CDR3 is TGTGCCAGCGTCCGGGGTGTCGGAACTGAAGCTTTCTTT. Amino acid sequence: CASVRGVGTEAFF. The chain employs TRBV6-5 and TRBJ1-1; D ambiguous. Germline CDR1 is MNHEY and CDR2 is SVGAGI. This CDR3 comprises 13 residues. V dropped 8 bases and J dropped 5 bases, with 15 bases sitting between them.

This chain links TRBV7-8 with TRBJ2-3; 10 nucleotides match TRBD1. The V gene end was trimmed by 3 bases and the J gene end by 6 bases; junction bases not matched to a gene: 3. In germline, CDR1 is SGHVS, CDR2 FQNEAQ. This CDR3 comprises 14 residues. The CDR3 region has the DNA TGTGCCAGCAGCTTCAGGACAGGGGGTGATACGCAGTATTTT. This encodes CASSFRTGGDTQYF.

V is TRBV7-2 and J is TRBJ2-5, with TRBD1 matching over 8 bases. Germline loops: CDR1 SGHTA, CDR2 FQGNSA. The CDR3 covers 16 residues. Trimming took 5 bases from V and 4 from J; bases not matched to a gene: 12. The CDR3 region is CASSPSDRVGTETQYF. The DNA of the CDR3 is TGTGCCAGCAGCCCATCGGACAGGGTGGGGACAGAGACCCAGTACTTC.

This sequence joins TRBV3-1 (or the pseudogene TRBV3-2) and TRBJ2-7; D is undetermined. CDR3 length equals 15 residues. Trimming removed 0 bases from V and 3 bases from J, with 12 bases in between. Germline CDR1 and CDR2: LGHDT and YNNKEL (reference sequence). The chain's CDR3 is CASSQDGRYSYEQYF. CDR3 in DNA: TGTGCCAGCAGCCAAGACGGCAGGTATAGCTACGAGCAGTACTTC.

CDR3: CASSPLGGSYEQYF. The CDR3 DNA follows: TGTGCCAGCAGTCCCTTAGGGGGCTCCTACGAGCAGTACTTC. This rearrangement joins TRBV27 to TRBJ2-7, with D tentatively TRBD1 (6 bases). Trimming cost V 5 bases and J 0 bases, with 11 bases left between them. CDR1 and CDR2 (germline): MNHEY, SMNVEV (reference sequence). The CDR3 is 14 amino acids.

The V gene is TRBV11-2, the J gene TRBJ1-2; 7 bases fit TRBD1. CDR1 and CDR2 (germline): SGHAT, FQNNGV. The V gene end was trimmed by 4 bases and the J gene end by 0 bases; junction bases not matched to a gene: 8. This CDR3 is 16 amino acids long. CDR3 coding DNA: TGTGCCAGCAGCTATAAACAGGGGACAGCTAACTATGGCTACACCTTC. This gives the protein CASSYKQGTANYGYTF.

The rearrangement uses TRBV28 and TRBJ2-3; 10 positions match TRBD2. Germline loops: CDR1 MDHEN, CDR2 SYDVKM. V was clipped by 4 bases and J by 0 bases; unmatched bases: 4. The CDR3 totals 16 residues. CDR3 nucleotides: TGTGCCAGCAGTTCTAGCGGGAGTGGGAGCACAGATACGCAGTATTTT. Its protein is CASSSSGSGSTDTQYF.

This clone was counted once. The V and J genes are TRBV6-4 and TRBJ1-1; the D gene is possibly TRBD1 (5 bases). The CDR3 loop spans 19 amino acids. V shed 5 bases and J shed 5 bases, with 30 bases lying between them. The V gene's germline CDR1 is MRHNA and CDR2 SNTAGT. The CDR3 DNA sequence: TGTGCCAGCAGTTTCGTGGGCTCGGGTCAACCGCGGGGGGGAACTGAAGCTTTCTTT. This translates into CASSFVGSGQPRGGTEAFF.

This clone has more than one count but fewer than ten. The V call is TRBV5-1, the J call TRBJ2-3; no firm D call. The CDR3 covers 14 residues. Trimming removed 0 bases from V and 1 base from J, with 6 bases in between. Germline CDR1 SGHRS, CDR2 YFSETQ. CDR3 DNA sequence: TGCGCCAGCAGCTTGGGCGGCCGCACAGATACGCAGTATTTT. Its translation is CASSLGGRTDTQYF.

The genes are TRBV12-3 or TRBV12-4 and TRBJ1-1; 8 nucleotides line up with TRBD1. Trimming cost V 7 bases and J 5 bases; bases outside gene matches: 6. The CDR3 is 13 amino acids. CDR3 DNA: TGTGCCAGCATCGGGCAGGGGGCGACTGAAGCTTTCTTT. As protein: CASIGQGATEAFF.

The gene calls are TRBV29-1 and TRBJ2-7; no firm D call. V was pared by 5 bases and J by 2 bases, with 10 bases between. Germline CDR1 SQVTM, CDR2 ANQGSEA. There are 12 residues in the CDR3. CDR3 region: CSVQMGPYEQYF. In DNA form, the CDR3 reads TGCAGCGTTCAAATGGGCCCCTACGAGCAGTACTTC.

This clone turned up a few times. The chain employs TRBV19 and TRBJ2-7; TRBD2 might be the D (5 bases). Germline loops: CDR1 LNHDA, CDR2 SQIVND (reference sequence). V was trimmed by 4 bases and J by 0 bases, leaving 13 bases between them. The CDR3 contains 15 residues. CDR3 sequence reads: CASSTRYRGSYEQYF. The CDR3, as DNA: TGTGCCAGTAGTACCCGCTACCGGGGCTCCTACGAGCAGTACTTC.